The 24 T cell receptor beta chains below all came from one sample that was sequenced in a study of cytotoxic CD8 clonotypes in ibrutinib-treated CLL. Data came from immunoSEQ multiplex PCR; TCRdb stores just in-frame clones and leaves some out. The sample has more than 85,000 clones, roughly three quarters seen once. The sample was PBMCs, taken after 24 months of ibrutinib treatment. Receptor source: a human donor with chronic lymphocytic leukemia.

This chain uses TRBV6-6 with TRBJ2-1, with D perhaps matching TRBD1 or TRBD2 (5 bases each). Germline V CDR1 and CDR2: MNHNY, SVGAGI (reference sequence). The CDR3 totals 13 residues. Trimming cost V 4 bases and J 14 bases, with 18 bases left between them. CDR3 coding DNA: TGTGCCAGCAGTTCCCCTGGGGACCCCCGGGAGTTCTTC. It is translated as CASSSPGDPREFF.

This sequence joins TRBV27 and TRBJ1-2, with TRBD1 as a possible D gene (6 bases). This CDR3 has 15 residues. Trimming took off 5 bases at V and 5 bases at J, with 18 bases between the two ends. From germline, CDR1 is MNHEY and CDR2 SMNVEV (reference sequence). CDR3 sequence reads: CASSLDATGRYGYTF. The CDR3 coding sequence is TGTGCCAGCAGTCTTGACGCCACAGGGCGGTATGGCTACACCTTC.

The chain combines TRBV7-2 with TRBJ2-7, with a weak D call TRBD2 (6 bases). This CDR3 is 15 amino acids long. Germline V gives CDR1 SGHTA, CDR2 FQGNSA. Trimming removed 2 bases from V and 7 bases from J, with 18 bases in between. CDR3: CASSLSVAAPGEQYF. The DNA of the CDR3 is TGTGCCAGCAGCTTATCAGTAGCGGCGCCTGGGGAGCAGTACTTC.

This clone appeared once. The gene calls are TRBV7-2 and TRBJ1-2, with D possibly matching TRBD1 (5 bases). This CDR3 contains 14 residues. Trimming stripped 6 bases from V and 4 bases from J, with 15 bases between. Germline CDR1 reads SGHTA; CDR2 reads FQGNSA. Here the CDR3 DNA reads TGTGCCAGCAGAACCGGGACCCGGGTCTATGGCTACACCTTC. As protein: CASRTGTRVYGYTF. The full variable domain, rest sourced from reference TRBV7-2 and TRBJ1-2, is GAGVSQSPSNKVTEKGKDVELRCDPISGHTALYWYRQSLGQGLEFLIYFQGNSAPDKSGLPSDRFSAERTGGSVSTLTIQRTQQEDSAVYLCASRTGTRVYGYTFGSGTRLTVV.

In regard to this clone: This sample also contains other DNA sequences that code for the same CDR3. The chain carries TRBV28 and TRBJ2-5; 10 nucleotides match TRBD2. This CDR3 region has 14 residues. With 4 bases clipped from V and 4 bases from J, the junction kept 3 bases outside the gene matches. The germline V gene has CDR1 MDHEN and CDR2 SYDVKM. The CDR3 coding sequence is TGTGCCAGCAGTTCTCGACTAGCGGGAGAGACCCAGTACTTC. This encodes CASSSRLAGETQYF.

V gene TRBV2 combines with J gene TRBJ1-5; tentative D call: TRBD1 (6 bases). This CDR3 is 14 amino acids long. CDR1 and CDR2 from the germline V gene are SNHLY and FYNNEI. Trimming left V 6 bases short and J 5 bases short, with 14 bases between. CDR3 bases: TGTGCCAGCAGAGGAGGACAGATATATCAGCCCCAGCATTTT. Translation: CASRGGQIYQPQHF.

The genes are TRBV2 and TRBJ2-3, with a tentative D call TRBD1 (6 bases). The V end lost 6 bases, the J end lost 4 bases, and 17 bases lay between the germline ends. CDR1 and CDR2 from the germline V gene are SNHLY and FYNNEI. This CDR3 spans 15 amino acids. The CDR3 spells CASRKQGSRADTQYF. The CDR3 bases are TGTGCCAGCAGGAAACAGGGATCTCGGGCAGATACGCAGTATTTT. The entire variable domain, with the rest obtained from reference TRBV2 and TRBJ2-3, is as follows: EPEVTQTPSHQVTQMGQEVILRCVPISNHLYFYWYRQILGQKVEFLVSFYNNEISEKSEIFDDQFSVERPDGSNFTLKIRSTKLEDSAMYFCASRKQGSRADTQYFGPGTRLTVL.

The V call is TRBV28, the J call TRBJ2-5, with D maybe TRBD2 (5 bases). Germline assignment: CDR1 MDHEN and CDR2 SYDVKM. V was shortened by 7 bases and J by 4 bases, with 13 bases between the two germline ends. The CDR3 is made up of 13 amino acids. As DNA, the CDR3 is TGTGCCAGCAACGTGGACTGGCGAGAGACCCAGTACTTC. The encoded protein is CASNVDWRETQYF.

The count of this clone is one. CDR3 DNA sequence: TGTGCCAGCAGCCCTGAGATCGGAGGGCTTAATGAAAAACTGTTTTTT. This gives the protein CASSPEIGGLNEKLFF. V is TRBV9 and J is TRBJ1-4; D is unclear. The V gene's germline CDR1 is SGDLS and CDR2 YYNGEE. The CDR3 spans 16 residues. V was pared by 4 bases and J by 4 bases, with 17 bases between.

V gene TRBV7-6 combines with J gene TRBJ2-1, with TRBD2 as a possible D gene (7 bases). Germline V gives CDR1 SGHVS, CDR2 FNYEAQ. V was pared by 5 bases and J by 4 bases, with 18 bases between. The CDR3 has 16 amino acids. The CDR3 nucleotides are TGTGCCAGCAGCCCACCTAGGGGGGGGCCTTACAATGAGCAGTTCTTC. Translating gives CASSPPRGGPYNEQFF. Full variable domain (missing parts from reference TRBV7-6 and TRBJ2-1): GAGVSQSPRYKVTKRGQDVALRCDPISGHVSLYWYRQALGQGPEFLTYFNYEAQQDKSGLPNDRFSAERPEGSISTLTIQRTEQRDSAMYRCASSPPRGGPYNEQFFGPGTRLTVL.

The chain uses TRBV4-1 and TRBJ2-5, with 7 bases identical to TRBD2. Trimming cost V 1 base and J 0 bases; bases outside gene matches: 8. The CDR3 has 17 residues. The germline V gene has CDR1 MGHRA and CDR2 YSYEKL. The DNA of the CDR3 is TGCGCCAGCAGCCAAGTAGGGCTAGCGGAGAACCAAGAGACCCAGTACTTC. Translated: CASSQVGLAENQETQYF.

V usage is TRBV5-1 and J usage is TRBJ1-2; D unresolved. Deletions cut 4 bases from V and 0 bases from J, with 16 bases between. CDR1 is SGHRS, CDR2 YFSETQ, per germline. The CDR3 covers 16 residues. CDR3: CASSPTADYSNYGYTF. The CDR3 nucleotides read TGCGCCAGCAGCCCGACCGCAGATTATTCTAACTATGGCTACACCTTC.

The gene calls are TRBV11-2 and TRBJ1-5; D ambiguous. Trimming pared 5 bases from V and 0 bases from J, leaving 11 bases between. Germline assignment: CDR1 SGHAT and CDR2 FQNNGV. The CDR3 spans 15 residues. The CDR3 loop is CASSEQTLSNQPQHF. The CDR3 DNA reads TGTGCCAGCAGCGAACAGACCCTTAGCAATCAGCCCCAGCATTTT.

In this sample, this clone turned up a few times. The chain joins TRBV30 to TRBJ1-1; D is unclear. V lost 7 bases, J lost 0 bases, and 15 bases lay in between. The length of the CDR3 is 14 residues. From germline, CDR1 is GTSNPN and CDR2 SVGIG (reference sequence). The CDR3 coding sequence is TGTGCCTATAGTCCCATAGACTTGAACACTGAAGCTTTCTTT. Protein: CAYSPIDLNTEAFF.

The chain combines TRBV9 with TRBJ2-1; the D is unclear. The germline V and J ends were trimmed by 0 bases and 4 bases, with 11 bases remaining between them. This CDR3 contains 15 residues. The germline V gene encodes CDR1 SGDLS and CDR2 YYNGEE. CDR3 bases: TGTGCCAGCAGCGTAGGGCTACCGAGATACAATGAGCAGTTCTTC. Protein: CASSVGLPRYNEQFF.

This chain connects TRBV7-2 to TRBJ2-5, with D tentatively TRBD1 or TRBD2 (5 bases each). The DNA end lines up better with TRBJ2-7; the J call may be wrong. Germline CDR1 is SGHTA and CDR2 is FQGNSA. This CDR3 has 14 residues. The CDR3 region is CASLKGRGFDEQYF. CDR3 nucleotides: TGTGCCAGCCTCAAGGGACGAGGGTTTGACGAGCAGTACTTC.

The genes are TRBV7-2 and TRBJ1-2; TRBD1 matches 11 bases. With V trimmed by 5 bases and J by 6 bases, 8 bases remained unmatched. This CDR3 comprises 15 residues. Germline V lookup: CDR1 SGHTA, CDR2 FQGNSA. CDR3 protein: CASSRRGQGVNGYTF. The CDR3 coding sequence is TGTGCCAGCAGCCGAAGGGGACAGGGGGTCAATGGCTACACCTTC.

This clone was observed at least ten times. The chain links TRBV5-4 to TRBJ2-7, with 14 bases that match TRBD2. Per germline, CDR1 SGHNT and CDR2 YYREEE (reference sequence). V trimming: 4 bases; J trimming: 6 bases; junction bases outside the gene matches: 6. The CDR3 is made up of 15 amino acids. The CDR3 loop is CASSLAGLAGGEQYF. The CDR3 DNA is TGTGCCAGCAGCCTCGCTGGACTAGCGGGAGGCGAGCAGTACTTC.

The chain links TRBV7-9 to TRBJ2-1; D not resolved. The CDR3 sequence is 14 residues long. CDR1 is SEHNR and CDR2 is FQNEAQ in the germline V gene (reference sequence). V dropped 5 bases and J dropped 0 bases, with 8 bases sitting between them. The CDR3 is CASSPQSSYNEQFF. Written as DNA, the CDR3 is TGTGCCAGCAGCCCACAGAGCTCCTACAATGAGCAGTTCTTC.

V usage is TRBV7-2 and J usage is TRBJ2-7; 9 bases align to TRBD2. The junction had 12 bases not matched to a gene; V was cut back by 5 bases and J by 4 bases. The CDR3 is 16 residues long. The germline V gene encodes CDR1 SGHTA and CDR2 FQGNSA. For the CDR3, the DNA is TGTGCCAGCAGCCTGTCTGGCGGGGGGGCCCCTTACGAGCAGTACTTC. This encodes CASSLSGGGAPYEQYF.

The CDR3 sequence is CASSSRAQGDTQYF. CDR3 nucleotide sequence: TGTGCCAGCAGCTCCCGGGCCCAGGGGGATACGCAGTATTTT. V and J are TRBV5-6 and TRBJ2-3, with TRBD1 as a possible D gene (6 bases). Trimming took off 3 bases at V and 6 bases at J, with 14 bases between the two ends. The CDR3 extends over 14 amino acids. Germline V gene data show CDR1 as SGHDT and CDR2 as YYEEEE.

The chain is built from TRBV9 and TRBJ1-6; 7 bases align to TRBD1. The V gene end was trimmed by 5 bases and the J gene end by 5 bases; junction bases not matched to a gene: 7. The CDR3 extends over 15 amino acids. CDR1 SGDLS and CDR2 YYNGEE come from the germline V gene. CDR3 region: CASSPRGTDNSPLHF. For the CDR3, the DNA is TGTGCCAGCAGTCCCAGGGGGACGGATAATTCACCCCTCCACTTT.

The chain uses TRBV6-1 and TRBJ2-1; 11 positions agree with TRBD2. CDR3 length: 18 amino acids. Germline V gene lookup returns CDR1 MNHNS and CDR2 SASEGT. V gave up 4 bases and J gave up 0 bases; unmatched junction bases: 8. In DNA form, the CDR3 reads TGTGCCAGCAGTGGCCCTAGCGGGGGGTCTAGCTCCTACAATGAGCAGTTCTTC. It translates to CASSGPSGGSSSYNEQFF.

The V and J genes are TRBV5-1 and TRBJ2-2, with TRBD1 matching over 10 bases. V lost 7 bases, J lost 0 bases, and 3 bases stayed unmatched. CDR3 length equals 15 residues. Germline CDR1 reads SGHRS; CDR2 reads YFSETQ. The CDR3 protein is CASGGQGANTGELFF. The CDR3 nucleotides read TGCGCCAGCGGTGGACAGGGGGCGAACACCGGGGAGCTGTTTTTT.